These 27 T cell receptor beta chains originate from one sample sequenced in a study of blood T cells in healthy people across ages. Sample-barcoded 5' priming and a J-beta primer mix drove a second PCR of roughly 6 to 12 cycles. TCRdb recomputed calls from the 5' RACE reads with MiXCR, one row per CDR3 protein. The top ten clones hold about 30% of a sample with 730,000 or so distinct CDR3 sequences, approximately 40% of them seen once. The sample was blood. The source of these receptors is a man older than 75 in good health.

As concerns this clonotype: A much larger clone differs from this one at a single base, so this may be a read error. CDR3 region: CSVSPLPGADVLTF. The CDR3 coding sequence is TGCAGCGTCTCTCCCCTCCCTGGGGCCGACGTCCTGACTTTC. The chain employs TRBV29-1 and TRBJ2-6; D might be TRBD1 (5 bases). CDR1 SQVTM and CDR2 ANQGSEA come from the germline V gene. The CDR3 extends over 14 amino acids.

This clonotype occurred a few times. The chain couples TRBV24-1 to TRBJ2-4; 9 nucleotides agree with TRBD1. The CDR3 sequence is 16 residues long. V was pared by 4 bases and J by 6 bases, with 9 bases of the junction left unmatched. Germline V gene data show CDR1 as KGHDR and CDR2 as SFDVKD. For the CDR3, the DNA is TGTGCCACCAGTGACCCGAGGGGGACAGGGCTAAACATTCAGTACTTC. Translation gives CATSDPRGTGLNIQYF.

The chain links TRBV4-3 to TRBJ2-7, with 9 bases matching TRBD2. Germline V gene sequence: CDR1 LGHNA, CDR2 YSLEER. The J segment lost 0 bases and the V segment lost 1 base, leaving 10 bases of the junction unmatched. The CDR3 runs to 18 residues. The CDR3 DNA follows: TGCGCCAGCAGCCAAGGGTACAGCGGGGGGCCGAGCTCCTACGAGCAGTACTTC. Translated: CASSQGYSGGPSSYEQYF.

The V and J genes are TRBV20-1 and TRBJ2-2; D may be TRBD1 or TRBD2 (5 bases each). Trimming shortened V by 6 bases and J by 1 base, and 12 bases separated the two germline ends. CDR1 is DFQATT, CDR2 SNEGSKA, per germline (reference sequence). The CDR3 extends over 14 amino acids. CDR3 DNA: TGCAGTGCGTCCGGGACGGTGAACACCGGGGAGCTGTTTTTT. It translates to CSASGTVNTGELFF.

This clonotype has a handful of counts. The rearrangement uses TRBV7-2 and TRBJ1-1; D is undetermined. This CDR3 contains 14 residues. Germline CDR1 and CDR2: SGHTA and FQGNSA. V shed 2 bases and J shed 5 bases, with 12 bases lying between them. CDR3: CASSLSPTKTEAFF. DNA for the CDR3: TGTGCCAGCAGCTTATCCCCAACGAAGACTGAAGCTTTCTTT.

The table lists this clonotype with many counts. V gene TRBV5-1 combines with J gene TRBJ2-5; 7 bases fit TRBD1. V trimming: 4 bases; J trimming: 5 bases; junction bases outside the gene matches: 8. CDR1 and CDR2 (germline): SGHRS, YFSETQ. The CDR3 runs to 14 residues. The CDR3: CASSPSTGKETQYF. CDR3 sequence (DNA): TGCGCCAGCAGCCCGTCGACAGGGAAGGAGACCCAGTACTTC.

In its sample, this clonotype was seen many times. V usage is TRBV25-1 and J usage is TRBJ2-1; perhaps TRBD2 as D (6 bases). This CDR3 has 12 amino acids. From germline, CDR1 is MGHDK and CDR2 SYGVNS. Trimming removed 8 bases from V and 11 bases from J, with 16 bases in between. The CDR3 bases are TGTGCCAGCCAATTCGGGGGAGACAAGCAGTTCTTC. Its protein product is CASQFGGDKQFF.

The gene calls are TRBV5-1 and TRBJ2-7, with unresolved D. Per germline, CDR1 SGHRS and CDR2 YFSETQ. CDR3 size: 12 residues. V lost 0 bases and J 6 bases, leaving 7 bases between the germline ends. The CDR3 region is CASSLGSSEQYF. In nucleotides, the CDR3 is TGCGCCAGCAGCTTGGGCTCGAGCGAGCAGTACTTC.

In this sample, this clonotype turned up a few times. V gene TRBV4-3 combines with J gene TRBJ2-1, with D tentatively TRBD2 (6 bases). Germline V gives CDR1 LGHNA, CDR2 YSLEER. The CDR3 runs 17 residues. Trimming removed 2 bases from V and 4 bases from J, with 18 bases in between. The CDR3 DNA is TGCGCCAGCAGCCAACGCGCTGGGGCGGGGAGTTACAATGAGCAGTTCTTC. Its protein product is CASSQRAGAGSYNEQFF.

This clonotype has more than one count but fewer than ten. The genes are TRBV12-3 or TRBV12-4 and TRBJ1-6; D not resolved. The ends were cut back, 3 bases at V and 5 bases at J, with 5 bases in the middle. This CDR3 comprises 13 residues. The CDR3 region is CASSLVHNSPLHF. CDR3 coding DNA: TGTGCCAGCAGTTTGGTACATAATTCACCCCTCCACTTT.

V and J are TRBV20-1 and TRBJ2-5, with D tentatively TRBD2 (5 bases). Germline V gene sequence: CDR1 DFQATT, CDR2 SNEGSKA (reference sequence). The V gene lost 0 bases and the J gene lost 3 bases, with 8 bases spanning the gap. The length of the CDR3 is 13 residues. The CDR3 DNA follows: TGCAGTGCTAGAGAATCCGGGAAAGAGACCCAGTACTTC. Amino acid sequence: CSARESGKETQYF.

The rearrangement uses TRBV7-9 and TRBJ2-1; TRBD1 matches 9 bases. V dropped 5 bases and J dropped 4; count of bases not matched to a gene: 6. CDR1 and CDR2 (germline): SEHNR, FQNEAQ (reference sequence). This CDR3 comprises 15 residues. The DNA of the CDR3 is TGTGCCAGCAGCAACGCCGGGACAGGGTACAATGAGCAGTTCTTC. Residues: CASSNAGTGYNEQFF.

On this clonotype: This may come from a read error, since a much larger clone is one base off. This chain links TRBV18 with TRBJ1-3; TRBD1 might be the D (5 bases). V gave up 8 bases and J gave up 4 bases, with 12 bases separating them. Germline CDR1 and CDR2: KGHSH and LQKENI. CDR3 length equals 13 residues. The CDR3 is CASASGRGNTIYF. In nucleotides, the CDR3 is TGTGCCAGCGCATCAGGGCGAGGAAACACCATATATTTT.

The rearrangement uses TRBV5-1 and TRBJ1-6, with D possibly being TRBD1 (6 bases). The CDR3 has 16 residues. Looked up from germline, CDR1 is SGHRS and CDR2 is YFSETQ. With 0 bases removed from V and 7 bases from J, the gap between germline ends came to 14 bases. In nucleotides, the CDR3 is TGCGCCAGCAGCTTGGTAACAGGGCAAAGGAATTCACCCCTCCACTTT. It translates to CASSLVTGQRNSPLHF.

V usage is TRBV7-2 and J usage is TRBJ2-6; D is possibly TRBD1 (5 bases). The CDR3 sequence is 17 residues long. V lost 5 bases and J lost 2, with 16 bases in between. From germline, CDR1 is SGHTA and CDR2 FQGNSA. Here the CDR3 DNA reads TGTGCCAGCAGCCCCCTTCAGGGTTGGGCTGGGGCCAACGTCCTGACTTTC. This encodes CASSPLQGWAGANVLTF. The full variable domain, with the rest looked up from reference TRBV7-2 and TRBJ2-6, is GAGVSQSPSNKVTEKGKDVELRCDPISGHTALYWYRQSLGQGLEFLIYFQGNSAPDKSGLPSDRFSAERTGGSVSTLTIQRTQQEDSAVYLCASSPLQGWAGANVLTFGAGSRLTVL.

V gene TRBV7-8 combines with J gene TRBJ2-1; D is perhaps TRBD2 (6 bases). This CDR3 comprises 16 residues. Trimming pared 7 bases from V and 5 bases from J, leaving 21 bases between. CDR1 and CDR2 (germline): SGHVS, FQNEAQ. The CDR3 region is CASKNFGGGYDNEQFF. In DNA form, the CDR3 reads TGTGCCAGCAAAAACTTCGGGGGTGGGTATGACAATGAGCAGTTCTTC.

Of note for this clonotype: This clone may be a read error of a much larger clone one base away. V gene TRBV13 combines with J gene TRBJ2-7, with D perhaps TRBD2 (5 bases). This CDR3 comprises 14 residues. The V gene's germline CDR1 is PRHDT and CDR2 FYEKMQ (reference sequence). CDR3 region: CASCLGDKGYEQYF. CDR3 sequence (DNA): TGTGCCAGCTGCTTGGGAGATAAGGGCTACGAGCAGTACTTC.

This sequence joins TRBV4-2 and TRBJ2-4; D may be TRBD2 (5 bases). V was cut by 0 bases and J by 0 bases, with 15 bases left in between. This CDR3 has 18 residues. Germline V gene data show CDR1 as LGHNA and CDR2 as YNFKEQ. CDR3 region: CASSQEGERPLAKNIQYF. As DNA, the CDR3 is TGTGCCAGCAGCCAAGAGGGAGAGCGGCCCTTAGCCAAAAACATTCAGTACTTC.

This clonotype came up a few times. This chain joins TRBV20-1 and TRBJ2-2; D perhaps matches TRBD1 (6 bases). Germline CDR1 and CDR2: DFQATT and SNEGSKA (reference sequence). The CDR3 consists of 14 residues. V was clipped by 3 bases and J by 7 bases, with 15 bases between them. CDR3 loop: CSASPQGIGGELFF. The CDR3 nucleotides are TGCAGTGCTAGCCCACAGGGCATTGGCGGGGAGCTGTTTTTT.

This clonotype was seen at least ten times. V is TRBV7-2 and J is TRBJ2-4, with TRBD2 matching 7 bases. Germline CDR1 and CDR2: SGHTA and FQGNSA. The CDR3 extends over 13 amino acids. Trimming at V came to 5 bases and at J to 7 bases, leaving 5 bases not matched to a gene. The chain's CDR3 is CASSPGGMNIQYF. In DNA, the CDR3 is TGTGCCAGCAGCCCGGGGGGTATGAACATTCAGTACTTC.

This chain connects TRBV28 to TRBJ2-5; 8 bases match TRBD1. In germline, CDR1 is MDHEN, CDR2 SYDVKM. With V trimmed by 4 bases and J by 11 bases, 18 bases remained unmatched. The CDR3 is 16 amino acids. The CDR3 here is CASSSKRQGLYNEQYF. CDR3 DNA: TGTGCCAGCAGTTCAAAGAGACAGGGGCTATACAATGAGCAGTACTTC.

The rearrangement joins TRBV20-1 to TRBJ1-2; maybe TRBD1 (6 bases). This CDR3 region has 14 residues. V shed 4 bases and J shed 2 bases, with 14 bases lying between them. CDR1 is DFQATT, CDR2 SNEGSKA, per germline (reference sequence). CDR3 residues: CSATPGASNYGYTF. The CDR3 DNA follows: TGCAGTGCTACGCCAGGGGCCTCGAACTATGGCTACACCTTC.

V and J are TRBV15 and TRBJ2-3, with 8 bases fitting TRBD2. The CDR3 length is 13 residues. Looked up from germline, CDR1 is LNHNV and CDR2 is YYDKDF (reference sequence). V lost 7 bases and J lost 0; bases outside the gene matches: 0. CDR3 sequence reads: CATKRGSTDTQYF. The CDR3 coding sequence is TGTGCCACCAAGCGGGGGAGCACAGATACGCAGTATTTT.

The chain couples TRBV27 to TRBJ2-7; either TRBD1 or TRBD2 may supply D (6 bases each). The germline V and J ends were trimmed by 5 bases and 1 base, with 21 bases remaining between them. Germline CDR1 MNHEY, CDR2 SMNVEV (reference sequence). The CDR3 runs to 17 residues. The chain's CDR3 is CASSPSPGRGPSYEQYF. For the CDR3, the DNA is TGTGCCAGCAGTCCCAGCCCAGGCCGGGGGCCATCCTACGAGCAGTACTTC.

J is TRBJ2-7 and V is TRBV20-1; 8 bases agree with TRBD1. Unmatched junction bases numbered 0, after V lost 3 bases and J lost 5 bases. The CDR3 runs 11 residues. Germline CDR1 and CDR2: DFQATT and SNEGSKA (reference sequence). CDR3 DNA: TGCAGTGCTAGGGGACAGGACGAGCAGTACTTC. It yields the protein CSARGQDEQYF.

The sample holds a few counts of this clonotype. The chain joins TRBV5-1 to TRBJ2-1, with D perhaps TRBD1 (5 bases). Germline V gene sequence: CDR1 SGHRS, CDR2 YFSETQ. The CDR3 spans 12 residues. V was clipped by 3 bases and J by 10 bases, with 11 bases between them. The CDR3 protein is CASSYDWGEQFF. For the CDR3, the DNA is TGCGCCAGCAGCTATGATTGGGGCGAGCAGTTCTTC.

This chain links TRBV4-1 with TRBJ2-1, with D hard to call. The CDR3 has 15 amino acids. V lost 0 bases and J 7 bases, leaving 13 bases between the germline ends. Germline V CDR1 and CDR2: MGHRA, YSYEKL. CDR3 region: CASSQEWQRRNEQFF. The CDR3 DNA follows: TGCGCCAGCAGCCAAGAGTGGCAGCGCCGGAATGAGCAGTTCTTC.